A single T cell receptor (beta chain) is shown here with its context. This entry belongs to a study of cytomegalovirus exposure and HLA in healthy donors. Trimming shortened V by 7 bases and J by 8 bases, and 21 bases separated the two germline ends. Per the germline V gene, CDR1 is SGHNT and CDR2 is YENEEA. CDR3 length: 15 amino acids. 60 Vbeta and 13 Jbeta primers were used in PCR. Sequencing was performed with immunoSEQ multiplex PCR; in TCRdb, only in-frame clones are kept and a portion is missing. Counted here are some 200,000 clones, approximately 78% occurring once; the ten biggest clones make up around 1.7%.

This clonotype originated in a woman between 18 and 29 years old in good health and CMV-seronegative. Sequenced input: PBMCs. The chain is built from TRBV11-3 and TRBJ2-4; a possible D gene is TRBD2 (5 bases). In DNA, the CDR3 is TGTGCCAGCACCTTTGGGTTATCGGGGAAGGACATTCAGTACTTC. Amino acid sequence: CASTFGLSGKDIQYF.